A single sample is the source of the 12 T cell receptor beta chains below, sequenced in a study of blood T cells in healthy people across ages. The authors ran a second PCR of about 7 to 11 cycles using a sample-barcoded 5' primer and a J-beta primer mix. In TCRdb, the 5' RACE reads were re-called with MiXCR into one record per CDR3 protein. The table has fewer than 950,000 distinct CDR3 sequences, under 40% seen once. The specimen sequenced was blood. The receptors originated from a young man in good health.

This clonotype turned up a few times. J is TRBJ2-5 and V is TRBV2; 9 bases agree with TRBD2. The germline gives CDR1 SNHLY, CDR2 FYNNEI. V lost 4 bases, J lost 5 bases, and 8 bases stayed unmatched. This CDR3 has 15 residues. This CDR3 is CASSVLAGGRETQYF. In DNA form, the CDR3 reads TGTGCCAGCAGTGTTCTGGCGGGGGGGAGGGAGACCCAGTACTTC.

This clonotype was seen repeatedly, ten times or more. This chain uses TRBV4-2 with TRBJ1-6; TRBD1 matches 7 bases. The CDR3 has 15 residues. Germline V gene sequence: CDR1 LGHNA, CDR2 YNFKEQ. V gave up 0 bases and J gave up 7 bases; unmatched junction bases: 3. CDR3 in DNA: TGTGCCAGCAGCCAAGATCCAGGGGGGAATTCACCCCTCCACTTT. Protein: CASSQDPGGNSPLHF.

The chain is built from TRBV2 and TRBJ2-7; 14 bases match TRBD2. Germline CDR1 is SNHLY and CDR2 is FYNNEI. This CDR3 comprises 15 residues. J gave up 11 bases and V 6 bases, and 12 bases lay outside the gene matches. The CDR3 DNA follows: TGTGCCAGCAGAGCAGGGACTAGCGGGGGACCCATCGAGTACTTC. It is translated as CASRAGTSGGPIEYF.

A few counts support this clonotype. This may stem from a read error, because a much larger clone lies one nucleotide away. The chain has TRBV7-9 and TRBJ2-7; TRBD1 or TRBD2 may be the D gene (6 bases each). V was cut by 5 bases and J by 7 bases, with 24 bases left in between. This CDR3 is 16 amino acids long. Germline CDR1 SEHNR, CDR2 FQNEAQ (reference sequence). CDR3 in DNA: TGTGCCAGCAGCCCGCTTAGGGGGGCCCCCTACAATGAGCAGTACTTC. The encoded protein is CASSPLRGAPYNEQYF.

About this clonotype: A much larger clone lies a single base off, so this may be a read error. V gene TRBV5-5 combines with J gene TRBJ1-2, with 7 bases lining up with TRBD1. Germline V CDR1 and CDR2: SGHKS, YYEKEE (reference sequence). The CDR3 loop spans 15 amino acids. The trim removed 3 bases at V and 4 bases at J, leaving 9 bases unmatched. CDR3 nucleotide sequence: TGTGCCAGCAGCTGGGGAGGGGGACAGACCTATGGCTACACCTTC. This translates into CASSWGGGQTYGYTF.

The chain uses TRBV7-8 and TRBJ2-5; TRBD1 matches 9 bases. The CDR3 extends over 15 amino acids. Trimming removed 2 bases from V and 2 bases from J; junction bases left unmatched: 3. Germline CDR1 is SGHVS and CDR2 is FQNEAQ. In DNA, the CDR3 is TGTGCCAGCAGCTTAACACAGGGGGCACAAGAGACCCAGTACTTC. Its translation is CASSLTQGAQETQYF.

The V call is TRBV5-1, the J call TRBJ2-3; 10 bases agree with TRBD1. Per germline, CDR1 SGHRS and CDR2 YFSETQ. The CDR3 spans 16 residues. V shed 5 bases, J shed 2 bases, and the junction held 8 bases outside the gene matches. The CDR3 nucleotides read TGCGCCAGCAGTATGGGGGACAGGGGCCCCACAGATACGCAGTATTTT. Its protein is CASSMGDRGPTDTQYF.

This clonotype was detected a few times. Here the CDR3 reads CAWTIFDEQFF. The CDR3 nucleotides read TGTGCCTGGACTATTTTCGATGAGCAGTTCTTC. The chain couples TRBV30 to TRBJ2-1; D gene uncertain. The CDR3 is 11 residues long. Germline loops: CDR1 GTSNPN, CDR2 SVGIG (reference sequence). V lost 4 bases and J lost 8, with 9 bases in between.

V gene TRBV7-6 combines with J gene TRBJ2-1; 8 positions match TRBD1. Germline assignment: CDR1 SGHVS and CDR2 FNYEAQ. The CDR3 loop spans 15 amino acids. V lost 6 bases, J lost 10 bases, and 14 bases stayed unmatched. The CDR3 here is CASSFQGARFREQFF. As DNA, the CDR3 is TGTGCCAGCAGTTTCCAGGGGGCACGGTTCAGGGAGCAGTTCTTC.

This clonotype was counted many times. The chain uses TRBV10-3 and TRBJ2-1; 9 bases agree with TRBD1. The CDR3 length is 16 residues. Per the germline V gene, CDR1 is ENHRY and CDR2 is SYGVKD. The ends lost 1 base at V and 4 bases at J; junction bases unmatched: 5. CDR3 nucleotides: TGTGCCATCAGTGAGTTACAGGGGGCGCGGTACAATGAGCAGTTCTTC. This translates into CAISELQGARYNEQFF.

The chain is built from TRBV7-9 and TRBJ2-7; the match to TRBD1 covers 11 bases. The CDR3 totals 15 residues. The germline V gene has CDR1 SEHNR and CDR2 FQNEAQ (reference sequence). Trimming removed 5 bases from V and 5 bases from J; junction bases left unmatched: 8. In DNA form, the CDR3 reads TGTGCCAGCAGCGTTGGACAGGGGGCGCGGGACGAGCAGTACTTC. It is translated as CASSVGQGARDEQYF.

The rearrangement links TRBV7-3 to TRBJ1-6; D possibly corresponds to TRBD1 (6 bases). The germline CDR1 and CDR2 sequences are SGHTA and FQGTGA. This CDR3 is 18 amino acids long. V gave up 2 bases and J gave up 7 bases, with 21 bases separating them. The CDR3 DNA sequence: TGTGCCAGCAGCTTAGAGTCTAGGAGGGGGGGCCGGAATTCACCCCTCCACTTT. It codes for CASSLESRRGGRNSPLHF.